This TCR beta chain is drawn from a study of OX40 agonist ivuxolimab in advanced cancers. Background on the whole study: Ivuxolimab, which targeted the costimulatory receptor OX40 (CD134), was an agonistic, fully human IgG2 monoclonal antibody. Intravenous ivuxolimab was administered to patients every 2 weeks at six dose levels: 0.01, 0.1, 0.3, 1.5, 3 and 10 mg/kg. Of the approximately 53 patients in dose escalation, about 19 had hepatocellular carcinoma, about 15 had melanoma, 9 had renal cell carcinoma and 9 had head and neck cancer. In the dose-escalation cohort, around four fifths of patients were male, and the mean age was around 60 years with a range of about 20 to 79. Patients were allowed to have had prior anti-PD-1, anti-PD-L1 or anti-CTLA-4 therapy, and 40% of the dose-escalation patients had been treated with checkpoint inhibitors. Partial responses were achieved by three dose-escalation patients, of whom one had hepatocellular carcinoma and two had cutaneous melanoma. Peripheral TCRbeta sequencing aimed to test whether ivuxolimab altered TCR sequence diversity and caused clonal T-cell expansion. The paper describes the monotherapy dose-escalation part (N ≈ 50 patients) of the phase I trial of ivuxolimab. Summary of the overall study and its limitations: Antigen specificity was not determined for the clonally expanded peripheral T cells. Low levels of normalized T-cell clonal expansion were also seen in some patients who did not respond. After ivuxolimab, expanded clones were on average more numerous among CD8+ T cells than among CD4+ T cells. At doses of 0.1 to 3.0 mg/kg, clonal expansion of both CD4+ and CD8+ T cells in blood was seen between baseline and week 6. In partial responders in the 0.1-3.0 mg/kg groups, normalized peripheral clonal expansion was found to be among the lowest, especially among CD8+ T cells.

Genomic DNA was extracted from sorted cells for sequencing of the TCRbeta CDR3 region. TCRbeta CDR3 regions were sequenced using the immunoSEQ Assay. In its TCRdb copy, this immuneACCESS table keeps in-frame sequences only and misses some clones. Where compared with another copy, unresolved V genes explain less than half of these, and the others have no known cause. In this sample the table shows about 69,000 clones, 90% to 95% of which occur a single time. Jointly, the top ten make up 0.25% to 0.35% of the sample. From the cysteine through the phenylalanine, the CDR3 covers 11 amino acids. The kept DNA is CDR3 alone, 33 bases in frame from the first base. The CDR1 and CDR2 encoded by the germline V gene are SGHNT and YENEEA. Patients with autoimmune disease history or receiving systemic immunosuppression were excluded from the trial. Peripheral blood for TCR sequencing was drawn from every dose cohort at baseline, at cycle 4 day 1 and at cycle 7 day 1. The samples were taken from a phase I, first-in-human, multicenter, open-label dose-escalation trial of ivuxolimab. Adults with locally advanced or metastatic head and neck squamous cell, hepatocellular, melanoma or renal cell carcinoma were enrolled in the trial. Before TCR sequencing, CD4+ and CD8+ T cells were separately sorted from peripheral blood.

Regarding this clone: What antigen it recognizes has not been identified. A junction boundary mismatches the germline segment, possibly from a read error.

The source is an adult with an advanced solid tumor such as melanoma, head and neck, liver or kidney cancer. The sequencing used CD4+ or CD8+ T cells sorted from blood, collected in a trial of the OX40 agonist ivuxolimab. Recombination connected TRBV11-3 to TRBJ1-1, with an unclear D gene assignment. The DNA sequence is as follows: TGTGCCAGCAGCGAAGAAGGGTCTCCCCGCTTT. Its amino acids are CASSEEGSPRF.